What follows is one T cell receptor beta chain and its context. Its antigen is unknown. Base quality data are lacking; no much larger clone is found one base away. These data are taken from a study of a mutant IDH1 vaccine in newly diagnosed glioma (dated by TCRdb to 2020 to 2023). In terms of the full investigation: The roughly 35 treated patients were approximately 62% male and around 40% female, with a mean age of approximately 38 years. Longitudinal TCRB deep sequencing was performed for about 25 treated patients wherever samples were available for exploratory analyses. Peripheral blood samples were drawn at six visits, namely V03 (baseline), V05, V07, V10, V12 and V13. Prior to enrollment, standard therapy consisting of radiotherapy alone, temozolomide alone, or radiochemotherapy with temozolomide had been administered to patients, with the combination being received by most patients. The investigation overall reported the following: According to the authors, sample limitations meant that analyses of patient blood samples could not be reproduced. Availability determined which PBMC samples were chosen for TCRB deep sequencing. Immune responses induced by the vaccine were seen in 90% to 95% of patients across multiple MHC alleles. Pseudoprogression seemed to be unrelated to changes in the top peripheral T cell clonotypes found by TCRB sequencing.

In light of the paper, this sample's time point label describes: baseline, week 1 (first vaccination visit). What this sample's treatment or condition label stands for: pre-vaccination baseline after standard-of-care therapy. Donors had newly diagnosed WHO grade 3 or 4 IDH1-mutant astrocytomas with loss of nuclear ATRX. The samples were drawn from NOA16, a multicentre, single-arm, open-label phase I trial in Germany that tested a mutant IDH1 peptide vaccine in humans for the first time. For immunogenicity testing, the blood drawn at visit V03 was used as the baseline sample. Genomic DNA for TCRB sequencing was isolated from EDTA blood with the DNeasy Blood and Tissue Kit. V is pared back by 1 base and J by 5 bases, with 15 bases lying between the germline termini. CDR1 SGHAT and CDR2 FQNNGV were looked up in the germline V gene. The CDR3 starts with the cysteine, ends with the phenylalanine, and has 16 residues. This entry keeps only the CDR3 DNA: 48 bases, framed from base 1.

Preparation of the library involved the immunoSEQ multiplex PCR assay. Rearranged TCR beta chain sequences were amplified with the hsTCRB Kit following the manufacturer's protocol. An Illumina MiSeq was used to sequence the TCRB libraries. The original methods were these. Demultiplexing, trimming and gene mapping were performed with the kit vendor's proprietary platform. TCRdb provides this immuneACCESS table in a form limited to in-frame rearrangements. Some clones are lacking; in checked studies, under half of them reflect an unresolved V gene, and why the rest are absent is not known. Clonal size and the V and J genes are those of that table, whereas D and trimming came from the DNA. Recorded for this sample are 85,000 to 100,000 clones; 80% of them occurred a single time. The ten top clones hold roughly 7% of the sample.

The sequence links TRBV11-2 to TRBJ2-1; TRBD2 is possibly the D segment (5 matching bases). Sample: PBMCs, taken from a glioma patient treated with radiotherapy, temozolomide or both. This TCR was sampled from a middle-aged man with glioma. The bases are TGTGCCAGCAGCTTAGTTAGGGCGGGCCCCCACAATGAGCAGTTCTTC. This sequence encodes CASSLVRAGPHNEQFF.